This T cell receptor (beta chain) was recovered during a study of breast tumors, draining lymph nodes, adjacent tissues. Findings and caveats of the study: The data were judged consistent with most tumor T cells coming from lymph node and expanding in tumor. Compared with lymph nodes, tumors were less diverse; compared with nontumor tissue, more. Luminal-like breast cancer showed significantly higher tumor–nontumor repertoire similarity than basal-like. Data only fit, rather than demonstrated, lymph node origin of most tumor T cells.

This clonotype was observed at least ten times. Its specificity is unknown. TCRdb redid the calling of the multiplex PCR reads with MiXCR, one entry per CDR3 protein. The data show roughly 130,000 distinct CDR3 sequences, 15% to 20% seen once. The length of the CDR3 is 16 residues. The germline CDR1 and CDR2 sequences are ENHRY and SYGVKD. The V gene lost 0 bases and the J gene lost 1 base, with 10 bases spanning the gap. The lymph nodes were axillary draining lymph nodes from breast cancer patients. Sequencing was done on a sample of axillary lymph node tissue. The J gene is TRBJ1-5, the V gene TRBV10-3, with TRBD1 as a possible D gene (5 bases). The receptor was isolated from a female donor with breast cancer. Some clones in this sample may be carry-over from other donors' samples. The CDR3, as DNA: TGTGCCATCAGTGAGTCCGTTCGGGACAGCAATCAGCCCCAGCATTTT. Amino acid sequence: CAISESVRDSNQPQHF.